This T cell receptor (beta chain) stems from a study of blood T cells in healthy people across ages. Whole-study results and caveats: Estimates based on one million T cells were treated as lower bounds. With donor CMV status unknown, expanded clonotype changes were possibly confounded. TCR beta diversity, measured per million T cells, fell in a roughly linear way with age. Strong correlation linked observed beta diversity and percent naive T cells.

A second about 7 to 12 cycle PCR used barcoded and J-beta primers. MiXCR was run by TCRdb on the 5' RACE reads, yielding one entry per CDR3 protein. In the table there are 1 million or so distinct CDR3 sequences, around 27% of which are singletons. This CDR3 comprises 17 residues. Germline CDR1 reads SQVTM; CDR2 reads ANQGSEA. About this clonotype: Its specificity is unknown. One end of the junction varies from germline; a read error may be responsible.

This sample also appeared in a second study, on T cells of mothers and their children.

The clonotype comes from a girl aged 2-10 years in good health. V is TRBV29-1 and J is TRBJ2-1; 14 bases line up with TRBD2. Sequencing was done on a sample of blood. This CDR3 reads CSVGGLAGVPSYNEQFF. Written as DNA, the CDR3 is TGTAGCGTTGGGGGACTAGCGGGAGTTCCCTCCTACAATGAGCAGTTCTTC.